This T cell receptor (beta chain) was recovered during a study of blood T cell repertoires in COVID-19. Study at large: There were acute and convalescent COVID-19 samples, and they came from the United States, Italy and Spain. Sources were T cells, B-cell-depleted T cells, or PBMCs; the material itself was cDNA or gDNA.

Trimming took 0 bases from V and 4 from J; bases not matched to a gene: 9. The CDR3 totals 18 residues. The germline V gene encodes CDR1 LGHNA and CDR2 YSLEER. Under the authors' procedure: Reference gene primer amplification gave estimated nucleated cell counts. Produced via immunoSEQ multiplex PCR; TCRdb's table is partial and in-frame only. From that table come the V and J calls and clone size; the DNA was used to work out D and trimming. The sample has about 83,000 clones, around three quarters seen once. The source of this sequence is an elderly woman with active or convalescent COVID-19. Sequenced sample: peripheral blood. J is TRBJ1-5 and V is TRBV4-3, with 10 bases aligning to TRBD1. This CDR3 reads CASSQDGTGARSNQPQHF. The DNA for the CDR3 is TGCGCCAGCAGCCAAGATGGGACAGGGGCCCGGTCGAATCAGCCCCAGCATTTT.